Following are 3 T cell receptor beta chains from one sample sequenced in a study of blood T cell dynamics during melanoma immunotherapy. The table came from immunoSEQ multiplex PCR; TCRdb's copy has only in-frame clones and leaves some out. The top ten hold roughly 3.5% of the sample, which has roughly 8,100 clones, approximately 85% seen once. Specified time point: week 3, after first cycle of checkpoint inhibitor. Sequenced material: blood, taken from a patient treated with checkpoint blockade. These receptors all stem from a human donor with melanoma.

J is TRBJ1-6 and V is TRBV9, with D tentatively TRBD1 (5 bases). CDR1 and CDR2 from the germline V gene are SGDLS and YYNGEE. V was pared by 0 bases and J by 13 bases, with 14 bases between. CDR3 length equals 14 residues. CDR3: CASSVGAGQLPLHF. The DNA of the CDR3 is TGTGCCAGCAGCGTAGGGGCAGGGCAATTGCCCCTCCACTTT.

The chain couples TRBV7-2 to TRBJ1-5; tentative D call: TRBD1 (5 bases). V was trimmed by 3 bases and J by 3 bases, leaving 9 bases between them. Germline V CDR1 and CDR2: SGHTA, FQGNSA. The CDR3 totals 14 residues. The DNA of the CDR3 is TGTGCCAGCAGCTTCGACAGCTACAATCAGCCCCAGCATTTT. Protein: CASSFDSYNQPQHF.

CDR3 nucleotides: TGTGCCAGCAGTTTATCCTCAGGGTTGGGCACTGAAGCTTTCTTT. Its protein product is CASSLSSGLGTEAFF. The V gene is TRBV28, the J gene TRBJ1-1, with D perhaps TRBD1 (5 bases). CDR3 size: 15 residues. The V end lost 1 base, the J end lost 4 bases, and 13 bases lay between the germline ends. Germline CDR1 MDHEN, CDR2 SYDVKM.